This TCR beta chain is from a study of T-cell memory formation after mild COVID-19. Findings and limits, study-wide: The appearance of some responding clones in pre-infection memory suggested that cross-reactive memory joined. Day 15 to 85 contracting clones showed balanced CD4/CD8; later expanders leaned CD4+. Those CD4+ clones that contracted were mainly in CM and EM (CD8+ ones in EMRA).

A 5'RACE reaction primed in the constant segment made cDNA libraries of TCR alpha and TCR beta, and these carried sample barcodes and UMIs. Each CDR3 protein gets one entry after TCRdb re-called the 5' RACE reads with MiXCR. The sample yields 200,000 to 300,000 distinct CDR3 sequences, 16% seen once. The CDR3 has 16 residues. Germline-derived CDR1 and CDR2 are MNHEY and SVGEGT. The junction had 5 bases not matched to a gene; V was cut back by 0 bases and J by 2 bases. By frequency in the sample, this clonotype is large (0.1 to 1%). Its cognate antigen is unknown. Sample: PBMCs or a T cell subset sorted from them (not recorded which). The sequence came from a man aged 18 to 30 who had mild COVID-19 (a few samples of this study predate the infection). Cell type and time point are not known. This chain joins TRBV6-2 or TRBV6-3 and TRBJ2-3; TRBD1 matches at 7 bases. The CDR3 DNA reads TGTGCCAGCAGTTACTCGATGGACAGGCACACAGATACGCAGTATTTT. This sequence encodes CASSYSMDRHTDTQYF.